The T cell receptor (beta chain) under discussion was sequenced for a study of PD-L1 blockade in urothelial cancer listed by TCRdb under 2017. For the study in its entirety: All patients started therapy in about 2014 and received atezolizumab 1,200 mg intravenously every 3 weeks. Durable clinical benefit was defined as a progression-free survival longer than 6 months, and TCR features were additionally tested against progression-free survival and overall survival. Pretreatment tumor samples, along with matched peripheral blood serially collected before and after atezolizumab treatment, were subjected to TCR sequencing. Blood samples yielded a median of around 150,000 T cells and roughly 83,000 unique TCRs, with median clonality around 0.084. Some 30 patients had pretreatment blood TCR-seq, some 25 had at least one posttreatment blood collection, and some 25 had tumor TCR-seq. Blood samples were analyzed at 3 weeks after treatment start (second dose) and at 6 weeks after treatment start. In the same patients who had TCR sequencing, pretreatment tumors also underwent whole exome sequencing and RNA sequencing. Durable clinical benefit was achieved by nine patients and was not achieved by 20 patients. Somatic, immune and clinical correlates of response to PD-L1 blockade with atezolizumab in urothelial cancer were the focus of an exploratory multi-omic analysis. An ECOG performance status of 0 or 1 was recorded for the patients, and 0 to 3 prior chemotherapy regimens had been received by the patients. About nine tenths of the roughly 29 patients were identified as males with urothelial cancer of bladder origin, and a prior smoking history was reported by 18 of 29 patients.

Synthetic TCR analog templates were spiked into each PCR to estimate absolute template abundance from read counts. The immunoSEQ assay used bias-controlled V and J gene primers to amplify TCRbeta CDR3 regions from genomic DNA. Rearranged TCRbeta segments were sequenced at approximately 20X coverage. The source study handled its data this way. Clustering was used to correct sequencing errors, and CDR3s were annotated against IMGT to assign V, D and J genes. Out-of-frame and stop-codon sequences were excluded, and only productive TCRbeta rearrangements were used in downstream analyses. Clonality was computed as one minus Shannon entropy normalized by the log of the number of unique productive sequences. Clones differing between time points or between blood and tumor were identified by Fisher's exact test with Benjamini-Hochberg correction at adjusted p below 0.01. This is the immuneACCESS table as TCRdb keeps it, with only in-frame sequences that have V and J called. A part of the clones is gone; compared with another copy, unresolved V genes explain less than half, and the rest is unexplained. From that table come the V and J calls and clone size; the DNA was used to work out D and trimming. This sample is represented by over 75,000 clones; 85% to 90% of them were singletons. Roughly 14% of the sample lies in the top ten.

This sample's time point label indicates: pretreatment peripheral blood. The cohort included some 30 patients with locally advanced or metastatic urothelial carcinoma who were treated at Memorial Sloan Kettering on a trial protocol. Peripheral blood mononuclear cells were collected pretreatment and during treatment, with between 1 and 8 total time points per patient. The Qiagen DNeasy Blood extraction kit was used to purify genomic DNA from total PBMCs and from tumor samples. PBMCs were collected pretreatment and during treatment, and were isolated and stored as previously described. About this clone: The specificity of this receptor is unknown. Per-base quality was not reported, and no clone a single base away is much larger than it.

The research as a whole found: Because the sample size was small (n ≈ 27) and many of the analyses were exploratory, the results are meant to be hypothesis-generating. A pretreatment peripheral blood TCR clonality below the median was linked to improved progression-free and overall survival. Among patients with durable benefit, tumor-associated TCR clones showed greater expansion in peripheral blood 3 weeks after treatment started (n ≈ 20, p = 0.022).

The source was PBMCs, collected around atezolizumab (anti-PD-L1) treatment. This sequence was found in a man aged 55 to 70 with urothelial cancer.

The CDR3 protein: CASSYRGTRTDTQYF. The nucleotide sequence reads as follows: TGTGCCAGCAGTTACAGGGGGACGCGCACAGATACGCAGTATTTT. Recombination linked TRBV6-5 to TRBJ2-3; TRBD1 is a possible D gene, resting on 6 matching bases. At the junction V is shortened by 2 bases and J by 1 base, with 10 bases in between. CDR1 and CDR2 are drawn from the germline V gene: MNHEY, SVGAGI. The CDR3, from cysteine to phenylalanine, totals 15 residues. CDR3 DNA only is kept here, 45 bases in frame from base 1.